The 20 T cell receptor beta chains below were found in one sample sequenced in a study of metastatic and nonmetastatic thyroid tumors. All patients were untreated before thyroid surgery. TCRdb reanalyzed the PCR reads via MiXCR. The table includes some 23,000 clones, approximately 13% detected once. The sample was blood. The origin of the receptors is a female donor with papillary thyroid cancer or a benign thyroid nodule (not recorded which). Some clones in this sample may be carry-over from other donors' samples.

This clone is classed as medium-sized. Given the absence of the conserved phenylalanine or tryptophan at the CDR3 end, a read error is likely. Because the CDR3's place on the DNA is in doubt, the DNA is left out and the CDR3 is given as listed by TCRdb. The rearrangement joins TRBV19 to TRBJ1-2; the table's D call TRBD1 went unverified against the DNA. Germline CDR1 LNHDA, CDR2 SQIVND (reference sequence). From its first to its last residue, the CDR3 has 11 amino acids. CDR3 residues: CASSGQGPLYL.

This clone has ten or more counts. The chain employs TRBV10-3 and TRBJ2-3; tentative D call: TRBD2 (6 bases). Germline CDR1 reads ENHRY; CDR2 reads SYGVKD. The V gene lost 4 bases and the J gene lost 0 bases, with 8 bases spanning the gap. This CDR3 has 14 amino acids. For the CDR3, the DNA is TGTGCCATCAGTGGACTAGGGAGCACAGATACGCAGTATTTT. It is translated as CAISGLGSTDTQYF.

This clone was recorded at least ten times. The rearrangement links TRBV18 to TRBJ1-1; 7 nucleotides line up with TRBD1. CDR1 and CDR2 from the germline V gene are KGHSH and LQKENI. Losses at the gene ends were 3 bases for V and 2 bases for J; bases not matched to a gene: 3. CDR3 length: 14 residues. The CDR3 loop is CASSPGQLNTEAFF. The CDR3 coding sequence is TGTGCCAGCTCACCGGGACAGCTAAACACTGAAGCTTTCTTT.

This clone was detected many times. The chain combines TRBV11-2 with TRBJ1-5; no definite D call. In germline, CDR1 is SGHAT, CDR2 FQNNGV. V lost 1 base and J lost 9, with 10 bases in between. The CDR3 runs to 13 residues. CDR3 nucleotide sequence: TGTGCCAGCAGCTTAGGGGAGTTTATGCCCCAGCATTTT. Residues: CASSLGEFMPQHF. The entire variable domain, with the rest obtained from reference TRBV11-2 and TRBJ1-5, is as follows: EAGVAQSPRYKIIEKRQSVAFWCNPISGHATLYWYQQILGQGPKLLIQFQNNGVVDDSQLPKDRFSAERLKGVDSTLKIQPAKLEDSAVYLCASSLGEFMPQHFGDGTRLSIL.

This clone occurred many times. The gene calls are TRBV12-3 or TRBV12-4 and TRBJ2-3; maybe TRBD2 (5 bases). CDR3 length: 14 amino acids. Trimming stripped 8 bases from V and 2 bases from J, with 14 bases between. The CDR3 DNA is TGTGCCAGCCACGCGGGCCTTTACACAGATACGCAGTATTTT. Protein: CASHAGLYTDTQYF.

The table lists this clone with many counts. This may come from a read error, since a much larger clone is one base off. Additional DNA sequences in this sample encode the identical CDR3. The CDR3 loop reads CASSVGYEQFF. The CDR3 region has the DNA TGTGCCAGCAGTGTAGGGTATGAGCAGTTCTTC. V usage is TRBV2 and J usage is TRBJ2-1; D gene ambiguous. The V gene's germline CDR1 is SNHLY and CDR2 FYNNEI. This CDR3 has 11 amino acids. Trimming removed 4 bases at V and 8 bases at J, with 6 bases between.

This clone was seen only a few times. One end of the junction varies from germline; a read error may be responsible. This chain links TRBV10-3 with TRBJ2-1; D may be TRBD1 (9 bases). The CDR3 spans 15 residues. Germline loops: CDR1 ENHRY, CDR2 SYGVKD. The CDR3 DNA reads TGTGCCACCAGCGCGGGGGGACAGGGACGCGATGAGAAGTTCTTC. Translated, it gives CATSAGGQGRDEKFF.

This clone showed up many times. The rearrangement links TRBV20-1 to TRBJ1-1; no clear D. Germline CDR1 DFQATT, CDR2 SNEGSKA (reference sequence). This CDR3 contains 12 residues. With 8 bases removed from V and 1 base from J, the gap between germline ends came to 11 bases. Here the CDR3 DNA reads TGCAGTCCCCTGATAGGGAACACTGAAGCTTTCTTT. Translation: CSPLIGNTEAFF.

A few counts support this clone. V gene TRBV6-6 combines with J gene TRBJ2-5, with a tentative D call TRBD1 (5 bases). Trimming took 0 bases from V and 4 from J, leaving 12 bases between them. The germline V gene has CDR1 MNHNY and CDR2 SVGAGI (reference sequence). The CDR3 has 15 residues. The CDR3 here is CASSYSGRALETQYF. CDR3 sequence (DNA): TGTGCCAGCAGTTACTCGGGGCGAGCCCTAGAGACCCAGTACTTC.

This clone has at least ten counts. The DNA of the CDR3 is TGTGCCAGCAGCTTAGGACAGGGGAGGGGGACTGAAGCTTTCTTT. Encoded protein: CASSLGQGRGTEAFF. The chain joins TRBV7-3 to TRBJ1-1; 9 bases align to TRBD1. In germline, CDR1 is SGHTA, CDR2 FQGTGA. The V and J ends lost 2 bases and 5 bases, in that order; junction bases with no gene match: 6. The CDR3 totals 15 residues.

The sample holds a few counts of this clone. This chain uses TRBV5-1 with TRBJ1-4; 8 bases agree with TRBD1. CDR1 is SGHRS, CDR2 YFSETQ, per germline. V lost 3 bases to trimming and J lost 8 bases; unmatched junction nucleotides: 6. CDR3 length equals 14 residues. CDR3 DNA: TGCGCCAGCAGCTACCGACAGGGGAACGAAAAACTGTTTTTT. It codes for CASSYRQGNEKLFF.

In this sample, this clone turned up a few times. The chain recombines TRBV6-1 with TRBJ2-7; D not certain. V lost 8 bases to trimming and J lost 6 bases, with 20 bases between them. Looked up from germline, CDR1 is MNHNS and CDR2 is SASEGT. CDR3 size: 14 residues. CDR3 nucleotide sequence: TGTGCCAGCGGACGCCATGGGATGATCTTCGAGCAGTACTTC. This sequence encodes CASGRHGMIFEQYF.

This clone was detected only a few times. The chain carries TRBV19 and TRBJ2-7; D is uncertain. V lost 1 base and J lost 5, with 6 bases in between. Germline V gene data show CDR1 as LNHDA and CDR2 as SQIVND (reference sequence). The CDR3 consists of 12 residues. CDR3 DNA: TGTGCCAGTAGTATAGCCCCTGACGAGCAGTACTTC. This encodes CASSIAPDEQYF. Together with reference TRBV19 and TRBJ2-7, the CDR3 gives the full variable domain: DGGITQSPKYLFRKEGQNVTLSCEQNLNHDAMYWYRQDPGQGLRLIYYSQIVNDFQKGDIAEGYSVSREKKESFPLTVTSAQKNPTAFYLCASSIAPDEQYFGPGTRLTVT.

Many counts were recorded for this clone. The CDR3 sequence is CASSRTLAERETQYF. As DNA, the CDR3 is TGCGCCAGCAGCCGCACGCTAGCGGAGAGAGAGACCCAGTACTTC. The V call is TRBV4-1, the J call TRBJ2-5; 7 nucleotides align to TRBD2. Losses at the gene ends were 4 bases for V and 4 bases for J; bases not matched to a gene: 9. The CDR3 spans 15 residues. Germline V gene sequence: CDR1 MGHRA, CDR2 YSYEKL.

This clone was seen ten or more times. The V call is TRBV11-2, the J call TRBJ2-7; the match to TRBD1 covers 9 bases. Trimming took 4 bases from V and 3 from J; bases not matched to a gene: 7. Germline V gene data show CDR1 as SGHAT and CDR2 as FQNNGV. CDR3 length equals 15 residues. CDR3 coding DNA: TGTGCCAGCAGCTCTTACAGGGGGCCGGACTACGAGCAGTACTTC. Protein product: CASSSYRGPDYEQYF. The variable domain in full, with the rest retrieved from reference TRBV11-2 and TRBJ2-7, is EAGVAQSPRYKIIEKRQSVAFWCNPISGHATLYWYQQILGQGPKLLIQFQNNGVVDDSQLPKDRFSAERLKGVDSTLKIQPAKLEDSAVYLCASSSYRGPDYEQYFGPGTRLTVT.

The chain recombines TRBV19 with TRBJ2-7, with TRBD2 matching 10 bases. V lost 5 bases to trimming and J lost 7 bases; unmatched junction nucleotides: 11. Germline V gene lookup returns CDR1 LNHDA and CDR2 SQIVND (reference sequence). This CDR3 has 15 residues. The CDR3 nucleotides read TGTGCCAGTAGTGAGGTGGCTAGCGGGAGAGGGGAGCAGTACTTC. Amino acid sequence: CASSEVASGRGEQYF.

This clone was found a few times. This may come from a read error, since a much larger clone is one base off. The sample carries other DNA sequences with the same CDR3. The chain links TRBV9 to TRBJ2-2; weak D call: TRBD2 (6 bases). The germline V gene encodes CDR1 SGDLS and CDR2 YYNGEE. The CDR3 consists of 13 residues. CDR3 sequence (DNA): TGTGCCAGCAGTTCGCGGGGCACCGGTGAGCTGTTTTTT. Protein: CASSSRGTGELFF.

This clone was observed at least ten times. The rearrangement joins TRBV5-6 to TRBJ1-6, with 8 bases lining up with TRBD1. This CDR3 comprises 14 residues. CDR1 is SGHDT and CDR2 is YYEEEE in the germline V gene. V shed 5 bases and J 9 bases; nucleotides not matched to a gene: 7. CDR3 amino acids: CASSYGQGFSPLHF. CDR3 sequence (DNA): TGTGCCAGCAGTTATGGACAGGGTTTTTCACCCCTCCACTTT.

This clone was counted ten times or more. The chain recombines TRBV18 with TRBJ2-3; 9 bases align to TRBD2. The trim removed 5 bases at V and 0 bases at J, leaving 3 bases unmatched. There are 15 residues in the CDR3. The germline CDR1 and CDR2 sequences are KGHSH and LQKENI. CDR3 coding DNA: TGTGCCAGCTCAACGGGACTAGCTAGCACAGATACGCAGTATTTT. Protein sequence: CASSTGLASTDTQYF.

This clone was seen repeatedly, ten times or more. The chain is built from TRBV30 and TRBJ2-3, with D uncertain. Germline V CDR1 and CDR2: GTSNPN, SVGIG (reference sequence). The ends were cut back, 5 bases at V and 2 bases at J, with 14 bases in the middle. There are 14 residues in the CDR3. Written as DNA, the CDR3 is TGTGCCTGGTGGCACGGGCTTCACACAGATACGCAGTATTTT. Protein: CAWWHGLHTDTQYF. Variable domain in full (rest from reference TRBV30 and TRBJ2-3): SQTIHQWPATLVQPVGSPLSLECTVEGTSNPNLYWYRQAAGRGLQLLFYSVGIGQISSEVPQNLSASRPQDRQFILSSKKLLLSDSGFYLCAWWHGLHTDTQYFGPGTRLTVL.